The rows below give T cell receptor beta chains drawn from one sample of a study of T-cell reconstitution after alpha-beta-depleted transplantation in children. TCRdb used MiXCR to reprocess the PCR reads, holding one entry per CDR3 protein. The sample holds about 830,000 distinct CDR3 sequences, approximately 15% seen once. Sample: PBMCs, mostly from graft donor cells, taken 360 days after TCRalphabeta/CD19-depleted stem cell transplant. The receptors were gathered from a male patient younger than 18 who had a stem cell transplant for acute lymphoblastic leukemia, so the T cells may come from the graft donor. Both conserved end residues are part of each CDR3. A D gene is named only where the DNA matches it firmly.

d_call: TRBD2; v_call: TRBV12-3/TRBV12-4; j_call: TRBJ2-1; cdr3_aa: CASSYGTIYNEQFF
d_call: -; v_call: TRBV4-1; j_call: TRBJ2-7; cdr3_aa: CASSQVHGGAGYEQYF
d_call: -; v_call: TRBV7-3; j_call: TRBJ2-2; cdr3_aa: CASSLWVTGELFF
d_call: TRBD1; v_call: TRBV29-1; j_call: TRBJ2-1; cdr3_aa: CSAQGFADEQFF
d_call: -; v_call: TRBV20-1; j_call: TRBJ2-2; cdr3_aa: CSARDQGLAGWGTGELFF
d_call: -; v_call: TRBV4-1; j_call: TRBJ2-3; cdr3_aa: CASSQVGSKGDTQYF
d_call: TRBD2; v_call: TRBV29-1; j_call: TRBJ2-3; cdr3_aa: CSVVFASGSTDTQYF
d_call: -; v_call: TRBV5-1; j_call: TRBJ2-7; cdr3_aa: CASSQPGAGAITYEQYF
d_call: TRBD1; v_call: TRBV5-1; j_call: TRBJ2-7; cdr3_aa: CASSLGRTGWEEQYF
d_call: -; v_call: TRBV12-3/TRBV12-4; j_call: TRBJ1-2; cdr3_aa: CASSLVGDNYGYTF
d_call: -; v_call: TRBV7-8; j_call: TRBJ2-3; cdr3_aa: CASSWTGTSSDTQYF
d_call: -; v_call: TRBV27; j_call: TRBJ1-5; cdr3_aa: CASSTRAGPGQPQHF
d_call: TRBD1; v_call: TRBV27; j_call: TRBJ2-7; cdr3_aa: CASSPLGPTGAYEQYF
d_call: -; v_call: TRBV18; j_call: TRBJ2-7; cdr3_aa: CASSNTGTTYEQYF
d_call: -; v_call: TRBV20-1; j_call: TRBJ1-1; cdr3_aa: CSARDGAAGWWDTEAFF
d_call: TRBD2; v_call: TRBV30; j_call: TRBJ2-3; cdr3_aa: CAWTSGRTDTQYF
d_call: -; v_call: TRBV11-2; j_call: TRBJ2-7; cdr3_aa: CASSRGGGYYEQYF
d_call: TRBD1; v_call: TRBV6-5; j_call: TRBJ1-1; cdr3_aa: CASSYTPGGTEAFF
d_call: TRBD1; v_call: TRBV6-5; j_call: TRBJ2-6; cdr3_aa: CASSYRGGASGANVLTF
d_call: -; v_call: TRBV20-1; j_call: TRBJ1-3; cdr3_aa: CSVVGKNSGNTIYF
d_call: -; v_call: TRBV29-1; j_call: TRBJ2-4; cdr3_aa: CSVGTLYQNIQYF
d_call: -; v_call: TRBV5-1; j_call: TRBJ2-3; cdr3_aa: CASSLARDTQYF
d_call: TRBD2; v_call: TRBV4-1; j_call: TRBJ2-1; cdr3_aa: CASSQTGLAGRQFF
d_call: -; v_call: TRBV28; j_call: TRBJ2-2; cdr3_aa: CASSFWFQTNTGELFF
d_call: -; v_call: TRBV20-1; j_call: TRBJ2-2; cdr3_aa: CSARGSLASTGVLFF
d_call: TRBD2; v_call: TRBV4-1; j_call: TRBJ2-7; cdr3_aa: CASSLPTSGRAEQYF
d_call: TRBD1; v_call: TRBV2; j_call: TRBJ2-5; cdr3_aa: CASTPDRGHQETQYF
d_call: -; v_call: TRBV29-1; j_call: TRBJ2-3; cdr3_aa: CSYGASTDTQYF
d_call: -; v_call: TRBV20-1; j_call: TRBJ1-5; cdr3_aa: CSARNPPQHF
d_call: -; v_call: TRBV6-1; j_call: TRBJ2-2; cdr3_aa: CARERGRETGELFF
d_call: -; v_call: TRBV9; j_call: TRBJ2-1; cdr3_aa: CASSVEGGVVVNEQFF
d_call: TRBD2; v_call: TRBV4-2; j_call: TRBJ2-1; cdr3_aa: CASSYHSGSLGNEQFF
d_call: TRBD1; v_call: TRBV5-1; j_call: TRBJ2-3; cdr3_aa: CASSGGQGPDTQYF
d_call: -; v_call: TRBV7-8; j_call: TRBJ1-1; cdr3_aa: CASSLPVGPQNTEAFF
d_call: TRBD1; v_call: TRBV29-1; j_call: TRBJ1-5; cdr3_aa: CSVGTGGGYQPQHF
d_call: -; v_call: TRBV20-1; j_call: TRBJ2-7; cdr3_aa: CSARRQGWRYEQYF
d_call: TRBD1; v_call: TRBV12-3/TRBV12-4; j_call: TRBJ1-1; cdr3_aa: CASSSGQGYTEAFF
d_call: -; v_call: TRBV7-3; j_call: TRBJ2-3; cdr3_aa: CASSSGLPGADTQYF
d_call: -; v_call: TRBV20-1; j_call: TRBJ2-7; cdr3_aa: CSAHGPRASPIPYEQYF
d_call: -; v_call: TRBV4-1; j_call: TRBJ1-1; cdr3_aa: CASRQGGGLRNTEAFF
d_call: -; v_call: TRBV24-1; j_call: TRBJ2-1; cdr3_aa: CATSDPMTGPNEQFF
d_call: -; v_call: TRBV12-3/TRBV12-4; j_call: TRBJ1-3; cdr3_aa: CASTHAGSGNTIYF
d_call: TRBD2; v_call: TRBV6-2/TRBV6-3; j_call: TRBJ2-1; cdr3_aa: CASRPLAGLSNEQFF
d_call: -; v_call: TRBV6-1; j_call: TRBJ2-7; cdr3_aa: CASSEGSSATYYEQYF
d_call: TRBD1; v_call: TRBV29-1; j_call: TRBJ2-2; cdr3_aa: CSVFRDSFTGELFF